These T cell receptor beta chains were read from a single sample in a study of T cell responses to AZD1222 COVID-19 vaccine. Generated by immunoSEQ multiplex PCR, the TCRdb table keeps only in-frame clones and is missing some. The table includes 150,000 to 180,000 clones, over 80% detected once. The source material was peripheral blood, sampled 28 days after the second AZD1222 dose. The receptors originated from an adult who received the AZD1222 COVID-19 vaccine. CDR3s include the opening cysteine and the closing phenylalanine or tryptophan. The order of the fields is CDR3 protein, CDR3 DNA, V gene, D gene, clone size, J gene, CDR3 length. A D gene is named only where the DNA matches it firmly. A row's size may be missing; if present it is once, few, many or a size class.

CDR3: CASSLQVYNEQFF
DNA: TGTGCCAGCAGCTTACAGGTCTACAATGAGCAGTTCTTC
V: TRBV7-3
D: .
size: .
J: TRBJ2-1
length: 13

CDR3: CSVSGLASLNEQFF
DNA: TGCAGCGTGTCGGGACTAGCGTCTCTCAATGAGCAGTTCTTC
V: TRBV29-1
D: TRBD2
size: once
J: TRBJ2-1
length: 14

CDR3: CASSLMTGSEGNTIYF
DNA: TGCGCCAGCAGCTTGATGACAGGGTCAGAAGGAAACACCATATATTTT
V: TRBV5-1
D: TRBD1
size: .
J: TRBJ1-3
length: 16

CDR3: CSASGGGGYTF
DNA: TGCAGTGCTTCAGGGGGGGGAGGCTACACCTTC
V: TRBV20-1
D: TRBD1
size: .
J: TRBJ1-2
length: 11

CDR3: CASSFTASGTQETQYF
DNA: TGTGCCAGCAGCTTTACCGCTAGCGGGACCCAAGAGACCCAGTACTTC
V: TRBV11-2
D: TRBD2
size: .
J: TRBJ2-5
length: 16

CDR3: CASSLGGPGELFF
DNA: TGTGCCAGCAGCTTGGGAGGGCCCGGGGAGCTGTTTTTT
V: TRBV11-2
D: TRBD2
size: .
J: TRBJ2-2
length: 13

CDR3: CATSDSLAGTDFETQYF
DNA: TGTGCCACCAGTGATTCACTAGCGGGAACCGATTTTGAGACCCAGTACTTC
V: TRBV24-1
D: TRBD2
size: .
J: TRBJ2-5
length: 17

CDR3: CASTIGGKQIYNEQFF
DNA: TGTGCCAGCACAATCGGAGGGAAACAGATATACAATGAGCAGTTCTTC
V: TRBV28
D: .
size: .
J: TRBJ2-1
length: 16

CDR3: CASRFGRANYGYTF
DNA: TGTGCCAGCAGATTTGGGAGGGCGAACTATGGCTACACCTTC
V: TRBV28
D: .
size: .
J: TRBJ1-2
length: 14

CDR3: CASRGQGDYGYTF
DNA: TGTGCCAGTAGGGGACAGGGAGACTATGGCTACACCTTC
V: TRBV19
D: TRBD1
size: .
J: TRBJ1-2
length: 13

CDR3: CASSPMTSGLLQETQYF
DNA: TGTGCCAGCAGTCCAATGACTAGCGGGTTACTGCAGGAGACCCAGTACTTC
V: TRBV6-2/TRBV6-3
D: TRBD2
size: .
J: TRBJ2-5
length: 17

CDR3: CASRPNRGRDTQYF
DNA: TGTGCCAGCAGACCGAACAGGGGGCGTGATACGCAGTATTTT
V: TRBV28
D: TRBD1
size: .
J: TRBJ2-3
length: 14

CDR3: CASSWRQDLNEKLFF
DNA: TGTGCCAGCAGTTGGCGACAGGACTTAAATGAAAAACTGTTTTTT
V: TRBV28
D: .
size: .
J: TRBJ1-4
length: 15

CDR3: CATSEGTLGHYGYTF
DNA: TGTGCCACCAGTGAGGGGACTCTGGGGCACTATGGCTACACCTTC
V: TRBV24-1
D: .
size: .
J: TRBJ1-2
length: 15

CDR3: CASSEASIGAQQKAFF
DNA: TGTGCCAGCAGTGAAGCGTCGATAGGGGCCCAACAGAAAGCTTTCTTT
V: TRBV2
D: .
size: .
J: TRBJ1-1
length: 16

CDR3: CSARGDSPLHF
DNA: TGCAGTGCTAGAGGTGATTCACCCCTCCACTTT
V: TRBV20-1
D: .
size: .
J: TRBJ1-6
length: 11

CDR3: CASSQDLARGTPPREKLFF
DNA: TGCGCCAGCAGCCAAGATCTAGCCAGGGGGACACCGCCCAGGGAAAAACTGTTTTTT
V: TRBV4-3
D: TRBD1
size: .
J: TRBJ1-4
length: 19

CDR3: CASSIEGLAGQYF
DNA: TGTGCCAGTAGTATAGAGGGCCTAGCCGGGCAGTACTTC
V: TRBV19
D: .
size: .
J: TRBJ2-7
length: 13

CDR3: CASSPRTSGTDTQYF
DNA: TGCGCCAGCAGCCCCCGGACTAGCGGCACAGATACGCAGTATTTT
V: TRBV4-3
D: TRBD2
size: .
J: TRBJ2-3
length: 15

CDR3: CASSSTGSEQYF
DNA: TGTGCCAGCAGCAGTACAGGGTCCGAGCAGTACTTC
V: TRBV6-5
D: .
size: .
J: TRBJ2-7
length: 12

CDR3: CASSPRQGDSGNQPQHF
DNA: TGTGCCAGCTCACCCAGACAGGGGGACTCGGGCAATCAGCCCCAGCATTTT
V: TRBV18
D: TRBD1
size: .
J: TRBJ1-5
length: 17

CDR3: CSASPSAAYNEQFF
DNA: TGCAGTGCTAGTCCTAGCGCTGCCTACAATGAGCAGTTCTTC
V: TRBV20-1
D: .
size: .
J: TRBJ2-1
length: 14

CDR3: CASSIGAYNEQFF
DNA: TGTGCCAGCTCCATCGGGGCCTACAATGAGCAGTTCTTC
V: TRBV18
D: .
size: .
J: TRBJ2-1
length: 13

CDR3: CASGGSTSGIRSEQFF
DNA: TGCGCCAGCGGGGGATCGACTAGCGGGATAAGGAGTGAGCAGTTCTTC
V: TRBV5-1
D: TRBD2
size: .
J: TRBJ2-1
length: 16

CDR3: CASSQDLSVTEAFF
DNA: TGCGCCAGCAGCCAAGATCTTAGTGTCACTGAAGCTTTCTTT
V: TRBV4-3
D: .
size: .
J: TRBJ1-1
length: 14

CDR3: CASSQGGLVTSEQFF
DNA: TGTGCCAGCAGCCAAGGGGGACTAGTAACCTCTGAGCAGTTCTTC
V: TRBV14
D: TRBD2
size: .
J: TRBJ2-1
length: 15

CDR3: CSVGRVAYEQYF
DNA: TGCAGCGTTGGGAGGGTTGCCTACGAGCAGTACTTC
V: TRBV29-1
D: .
size: .
J: TRBJ2-7
length: 12

CDR3: CASSNYKQGAGGYTF
DNA: TGTGCCAGCAGCAATTACAAACAGGGCGCAGGGGGCTACACCTTC
V: TRBV21-1
D: .
size: .
J: TRBJ1-2
length: 15

CDR3: CASITGTGGNTEAFF
DNA: TGTGCCAGCATTACCGGGACAGGGGGGAACACTGAAGCTTTCTTT
V: TRBV28
D: TRBD1
size: .
J: TRBJ1-1
length: 15

CDR3: CASSVAGGPFYEQFF
DNA: TGTGCCAGCAGTGTAGCGGGAGGGCCTTTTTATGAGCAGTTCTTC
V: TRBV19
D: TRBD2
size: .
J: TRBJ2-1
length: 15

CDR3: CAGGASGPSTDTQYF
DNA: TGTGCCGGGGGGGCTAGCGGACCTAGCACAGATACGCAGTATTTT
V: TRBV7-3
D: .
size: .
J: TRBJ2-3
length: 15

CDR3: CAGSGRVDTYEQYF
DNA: TGTGCCGGCTCGGGCAGGGTCGACACCTACGAGCAGTACTTC
V: TRBV5-3
D: .
size: few
J: TRBJ2-7
length: 14

CDR3: CASSQDQLRGSQYF
DNA: TGTGCCAGCAGCCAAGATCAACTCAGAGGGTCGCAGTATTTT
V: TRBV3-1/TRBV3-2
D: .
size: once
J: TRBJ2-3
length: 14

CDR3: CASSYGGEYEQYF
DNA: TGTGCCAGCAGTTACGGGGGGGAATACGAGCAGTACTTC
V: TRBV27
D: TRBD2
size: medium-sized
J: TRBJ2-7
length: 13

CDR3: CATSPRPGELFF
DNA: TGTGCCACCAGCCCCCGCCCCGGGGAGCTGTTTTTT
V: TRBV24-1
D: .
size: .
J: TRBJ2-2
length: 12

CDR3: CASSISKGDVPLHF
DNA: TGTGCCAGTAGTATTTCGAAAGGCGACGTCCCCCTCCACTTT
V: TRBV19
D: .
size: .
J: TRBJ1-6
length: 14

CDR3: CASSLRWGHMGETHNEQFF
DNA: TGTGCCAGCAGTTTACGGTGGGGTCATATGGGGGAGACGCACAATGAGCAGTTCTTC
V: TRBV27
D: .
size: .
J: TRBJ2-1
length: 19

CDR3: CASSPDWRTEAFF
DNA: TGTGCCAGCAGCCCAGATTGGAGAACTGAAGCTTTCTTT
V: TRBV11-2
D: .
size: .
J: TRBJ1-1
length: 13

CDR3: CASSYSRGIGANVLTF
DNA: TGTGCCAGCAGTTACTCGAGGGGCATCGGGGCCAACGTCCTGACTTTC
V: TRBV6-2/TRBV6-3
D: .
size: .
J: TRBJ2-6
length: 16

CDR3: CASSFRTGGTGNTEAFF
DNA: TGTGCCAGCAGCTTTAGGACGGGAGGGACCGGTAACACTGAAGCTTTCTTT
V: TRBV5-6
D: .
size: once
J: TRBJ1-1
length: 17

CDR3: CASSPTSGVYNEQFF
DNA: TGTGCCAGCAGCCCTACTAGCGGGGTGTACAATGAGCAGTTCTTC
V: TRBV9
D: TRBD2
size: .
J: TRBJ2-1
length: 15

CDR3: CASSIGASGFSYNEQFF
DNA: TGTGCCAGTAGTATCGGTGCTAGCGGATTCTCCTACAATGAGCAGTTCTTC
V: TRBV19
D: TRBD2
size: .
J: TRBJ2-1
length: 17

CDR3: CASSPGGSYNEQFF
DNA: TGTGCCAGCAGCCCCGGAGGCTCCTACAATGAGCAGTTCTTC
V: TRBV7-2
D: .
size: .
J: TRBJ2-1
length: 14

CDR3: CASSQGGVRSEKLFF
DNA: TGTGCCAGCAGCCAAGGGGGGGTTAGAAGCGAAAAACTGTTTTTT
V: TRBV3-1/TRBV3-2
D: .
size: .
J: TRBJ1-4
length: 15

CDR3: CASSYDRSLEAFF
DNA: TGTGCCAGCAGCTACGACAGGTCACTAGAAGCTTTCTTT
V: TRBV5-6
D: .
size: .
J: TRBJ1-1
length: 13

CDR3: CASSSTGENTGELFF
DNA: TGCGCCAGCAGTTCGACAGGGGAAAACACCGGGGAGCTGTTTTTT
V: TRBV5-1
D: TRBD1
size: once
J: TRBJ2-2
length: 15

CDR3: CASSGPGANVLTF
DNA: TGTGCCAGCAGTGGACCTGGGGCCAACGTCCTGACTTTC
V: TRBV2
D: .
size: .
J: TRBJ2-6
length: 13